This TCR beta chain was obtained from a study of blood T cell repertoires in COVID-19 (dated by TCRdb to about 2020). Study-wide context: The collaborator samples originated in the United States, Italy and Spain and spanned the acute and convalescent phases of COVID-19. Where available, HLA class I and class II types were obtained from metadata supplied by the sample provider rather than from assay-based typing. Deeply sampled blood TCRbeta repertoires from subjects exposed to, actively infected with, or recovered from COVID-19 were included in the dataset. The material from the prospective study consisted of cDNA or gDNA derived from T cells, B-cell-depleted T cells, or PBMCs. The repertoires were released in a freely available public database meant as a resource for research on the immune response to SARS-CoV-2. A de-identified subject ID, COVID-19 status, age in years and sex were almost always included in the sample metadata. Samples were obtained from the ongoing ImmuneRACE study (first 160 participants) and from 1,254 subjects provided by 6 global collaborators. Study-wide findings and limitations: The amount of clinical and demographic metadata varied by source and participant and was provided uncurated.

Of note for this clone: Its antigen is unknown. It has no much larger one-base neighbor in the sample; base qualities were not kept.

Each collaborating institution followed its own protocols to collect whole blood in K2EDTA tubes. For TCRbeta analysis, collaborators shipped samples in one of three forms: frozen whole blood, isolated PBMCs, or DNA extracted from either of those sample types. TCRbeta CDR3 regions were amplified from genomic DNA using the immunoSEQ Assay, a bias-controlled multiplex PCR. The authors' pipeline ran thus. The number of nucleated cells in each sample was estimated from the amplification of reference gene primers within the assay. To quantify the absolute abundance of each unique TCRbeta CDR3 rearrangement, sequence reads were collapsed and filtered. For each sample, productive Simpson clonality was calculated as the square root of Simpson's diversity index across productive rearrangements. Imported from immuneACCESS, the table was reduced by TCRdb to in-frame sequences with V and J called. These copies leave out some clones; in studies compared against another copy, an unresolved V gene accounts for under half, and the cause of the remainder is not known. That table is the source of V, J and clone size, and D and trimming were worked out from the DNA. This sample lists under 150,000 clones; more than 75% were detected once. Approximately 1.5% of the sample belongs to the ten largest clones.

Sequencing was done on a sample of peripheral blood. The TCR sequence derives from a human donor in a cohort sampled during active COVID-19.

For the CDR3, the sequence is CASSFLAGVTDTQYF. The DNA reads as follows: TGTGCCAGCAGCTTTCTAGCGGGGGTCACAGATACGCAGTATTTT. This sequence uses TRBV7-8 and TRBJ2-3; 10 junctional bases match TRBD2. The V end gives up 3 bases and the J end 2 bases, leaving 2 bases in the junction not matched to a gene. Including the terminal cysteine and phenylalanine, the CDR3 comprises 15 residues. Just CDR3 DNA is preserved here, 45 bases in frame from base 1. The germline V gene supplies CDR1 SGHVS and CDR2 FQNEAQ.